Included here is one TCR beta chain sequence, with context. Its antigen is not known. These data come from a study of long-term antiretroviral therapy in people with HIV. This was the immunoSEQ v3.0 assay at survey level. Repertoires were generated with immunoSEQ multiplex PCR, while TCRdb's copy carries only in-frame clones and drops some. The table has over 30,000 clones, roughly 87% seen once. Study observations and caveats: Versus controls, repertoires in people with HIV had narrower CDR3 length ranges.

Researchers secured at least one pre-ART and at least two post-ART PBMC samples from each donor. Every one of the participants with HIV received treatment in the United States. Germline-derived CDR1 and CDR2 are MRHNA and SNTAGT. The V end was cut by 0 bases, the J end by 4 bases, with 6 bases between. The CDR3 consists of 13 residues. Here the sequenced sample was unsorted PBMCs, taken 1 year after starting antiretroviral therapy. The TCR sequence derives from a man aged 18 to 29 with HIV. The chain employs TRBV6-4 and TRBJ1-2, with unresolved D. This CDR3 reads CASSDSRSYGYTF. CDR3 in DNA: TGTGCCAGCAGTGACTCGAGAAGCTATGGCTACACCTTC.